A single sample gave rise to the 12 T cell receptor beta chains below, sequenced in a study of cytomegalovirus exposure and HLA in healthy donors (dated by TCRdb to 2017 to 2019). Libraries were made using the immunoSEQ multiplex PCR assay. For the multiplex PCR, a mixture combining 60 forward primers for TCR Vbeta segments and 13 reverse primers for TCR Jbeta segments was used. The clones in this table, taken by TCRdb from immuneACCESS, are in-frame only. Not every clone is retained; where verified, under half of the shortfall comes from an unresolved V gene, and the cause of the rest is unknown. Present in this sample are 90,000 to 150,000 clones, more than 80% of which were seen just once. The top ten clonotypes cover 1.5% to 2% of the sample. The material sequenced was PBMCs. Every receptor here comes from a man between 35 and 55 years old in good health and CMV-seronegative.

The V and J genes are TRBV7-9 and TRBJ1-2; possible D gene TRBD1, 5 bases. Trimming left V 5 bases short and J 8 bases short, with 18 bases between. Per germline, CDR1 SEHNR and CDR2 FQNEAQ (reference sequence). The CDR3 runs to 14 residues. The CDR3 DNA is TGTGCCAGCAGCCCCCAGGGTATGATAGGCGGCTACACCTTC. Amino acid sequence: CASSPQGMIGGYTF.

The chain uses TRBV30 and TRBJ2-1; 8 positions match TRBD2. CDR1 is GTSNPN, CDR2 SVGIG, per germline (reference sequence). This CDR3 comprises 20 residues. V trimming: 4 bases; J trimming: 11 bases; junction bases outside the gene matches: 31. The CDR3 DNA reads TGTGCCTGGAATAACGATCAGGGAGGAGGACTAGCAGCGGGGTCTCTTAAGCAGTTCTTC. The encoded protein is CAWNNDQGGGLAAGSLKQFF.

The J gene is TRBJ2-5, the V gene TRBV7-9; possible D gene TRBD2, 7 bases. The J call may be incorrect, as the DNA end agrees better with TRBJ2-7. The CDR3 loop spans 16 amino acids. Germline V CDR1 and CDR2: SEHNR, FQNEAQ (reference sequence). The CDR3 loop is CASSGHGGLSSYEQYF. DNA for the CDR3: TGTGCCAGCAGTGGACACGGGGGGCTGAGCTCCTACGAGCAGTACTTC.

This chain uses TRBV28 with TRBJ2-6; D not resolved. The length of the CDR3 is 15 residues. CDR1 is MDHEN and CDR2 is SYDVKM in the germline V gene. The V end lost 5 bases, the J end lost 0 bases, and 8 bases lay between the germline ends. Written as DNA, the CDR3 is TGTGCCAGCAGTACTAAGATCTCTGGGGCCAACGTCCTGACTTTC. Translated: CASSTKISGANVLTF.

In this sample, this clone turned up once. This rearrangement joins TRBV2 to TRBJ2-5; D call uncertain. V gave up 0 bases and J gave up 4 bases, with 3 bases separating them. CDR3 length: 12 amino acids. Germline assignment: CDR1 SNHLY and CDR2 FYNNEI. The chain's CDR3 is CASSEARETQYF. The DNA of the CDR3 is TGTGCCAGCAGTGAAGCGAGAGAGACCCAGTACTTC.

The CDR3 loop reads CARSSGSTDTQYF. The CDR3 DNA reads TGCGCCAGGTCTAGCGGGAGCACAGATACGCAGTATTTT. V usage is TRBV10-2 and J usage is TRBJ2-3; 8 bases match TRBD2. Unmatched junction bases numbered 2, after V lost 9 bases and J lost 0 bases. CDR1 and CDR2 (germline): WSHSY, SAAADI. CDR3 length equals 13 residues.

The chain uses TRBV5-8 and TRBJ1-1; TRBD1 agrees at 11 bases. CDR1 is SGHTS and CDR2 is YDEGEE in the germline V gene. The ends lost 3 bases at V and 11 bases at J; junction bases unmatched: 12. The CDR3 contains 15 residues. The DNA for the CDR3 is TGTGCCAGCAGCTGGGCCGGGACAGGGGGACCCGGGGCTTTCTTT. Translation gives CASSWAGTGGPGAFF.

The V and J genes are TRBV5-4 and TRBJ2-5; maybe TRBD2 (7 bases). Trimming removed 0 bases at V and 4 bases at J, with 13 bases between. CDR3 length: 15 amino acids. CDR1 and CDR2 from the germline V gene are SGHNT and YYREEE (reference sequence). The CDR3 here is CASSLGGGAGETQYF. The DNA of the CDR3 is TGTGCCAGCAGCTTGGGTGGGGGGGCAGGAGAGACCCAGTACTTC.

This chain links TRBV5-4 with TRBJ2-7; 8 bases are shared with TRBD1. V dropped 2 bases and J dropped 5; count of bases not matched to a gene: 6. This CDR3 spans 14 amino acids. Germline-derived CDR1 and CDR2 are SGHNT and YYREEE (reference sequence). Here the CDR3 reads CASSFGQGNNEQYF. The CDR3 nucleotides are TGTGCCAGCAGCTTCGGACAGGGTAACAACGAGCAGTACTTC.

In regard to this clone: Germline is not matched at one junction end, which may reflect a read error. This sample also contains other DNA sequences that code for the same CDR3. CDR3 loop: CATQGVGGTLNQPQHF. DNA of the CDR3: TGTGCCACCCAGGGGGTCGGGGGCACCTTAAATCAGCCCCAGCACTTT. The V call is TRBV10-3, the J call TRBJ1-5, with TRBD1 matching over 7 bases. CDR1 is ENHRY and CDR2 is SYGVKD in the germline V gene. The CDR3 contains 16 residues.

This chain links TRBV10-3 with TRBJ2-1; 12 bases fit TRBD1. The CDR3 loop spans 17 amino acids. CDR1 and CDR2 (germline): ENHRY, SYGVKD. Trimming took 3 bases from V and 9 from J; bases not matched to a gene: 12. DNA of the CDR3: TGTGCCATCAGTGAACATCCCGCGGGACAGGGGGCAAGTGAGCAGTTCTTC. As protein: CAISEHPAGQGASEQFF.

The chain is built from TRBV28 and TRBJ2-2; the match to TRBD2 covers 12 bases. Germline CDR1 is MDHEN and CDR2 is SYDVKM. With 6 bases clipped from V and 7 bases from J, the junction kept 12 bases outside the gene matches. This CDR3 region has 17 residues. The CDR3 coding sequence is TGTGCCAGCAGCCAGACTAGCGGGAGACTCGGTAACGGGGAGCTGTTTTTT. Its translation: CASSQTSGRLGNGELFF. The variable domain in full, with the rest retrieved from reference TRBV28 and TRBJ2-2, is DVKVTQSSRYLVKRTGEKVFLECVQDMDHENMFWYRQDPGLGLRLIYFSYDVKMKEKGDIPEGYSVSREKKERFSLILESASTNQTSMYLCASSQTSGRLGNGELFFGEGSRLTVL.